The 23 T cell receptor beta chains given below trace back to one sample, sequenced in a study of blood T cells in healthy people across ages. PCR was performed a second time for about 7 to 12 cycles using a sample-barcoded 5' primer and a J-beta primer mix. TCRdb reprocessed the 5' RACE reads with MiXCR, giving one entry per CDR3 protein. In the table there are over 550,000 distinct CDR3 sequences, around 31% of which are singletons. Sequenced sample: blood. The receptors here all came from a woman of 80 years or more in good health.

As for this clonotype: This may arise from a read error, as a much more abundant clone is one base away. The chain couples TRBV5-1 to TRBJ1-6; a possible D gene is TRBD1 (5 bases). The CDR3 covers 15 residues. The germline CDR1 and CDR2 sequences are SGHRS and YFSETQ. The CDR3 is CTSSFERGKNSPLHF. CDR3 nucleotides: TGCACCAGCAGCTTCGAACGGGGGAAGAATTCACCCCTCCACTTT.

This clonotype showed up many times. The CDR3 spells CASSRDRVDEAFF. The CDR3 DNA sequence: TGTGCCAGCAGCCGTGACAGGGTGGATGAAGCTTTCTTT. This chain connects TRBV5-5 to TRBJ1-1, with 7 bases aligning to TRBD1. V dropped 4 bases and J dropped 7; count of bases not matched to a gene: 7. The CDR3 has 13 amino acids. The germline V gene has CDR1 SGHKS and CDR2 YYEKEE (reference sequence).

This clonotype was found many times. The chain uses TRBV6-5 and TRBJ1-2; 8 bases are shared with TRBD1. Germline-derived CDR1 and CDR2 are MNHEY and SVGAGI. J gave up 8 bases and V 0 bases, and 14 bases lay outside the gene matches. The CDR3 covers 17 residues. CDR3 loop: CASSYSTVTGQGNGYTF. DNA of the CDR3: TGTGCCAGCAGTTACTCGACTGTAACCGGACAGGGTAACGGCTACACCTTC.

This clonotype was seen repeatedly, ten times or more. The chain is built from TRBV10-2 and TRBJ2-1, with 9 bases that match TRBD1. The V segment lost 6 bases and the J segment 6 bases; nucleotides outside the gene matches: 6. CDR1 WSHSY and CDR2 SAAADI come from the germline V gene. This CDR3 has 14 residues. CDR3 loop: CASSPQGAGNEQFF. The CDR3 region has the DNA TGCGCCAGCAGCCCACAGGGGGCGGGCAATGAGCAGTTCTTC.

CDR3 coding DNA: TGTGCCAGCAGCTTAGATGAGAGGGGGAGCTCCTACAATGAGCAGTTCTTC. This translates into CASSLDERGSSYNEQFF. The V gene is TRBV7-9, the J gene TRBJ2-1; possibly TRBD1 for D (6 bases). V was clipped by 1 base and J by 0 bases, with 13 bases between them. The V gene's germline CDR1 is SEHNR and CDR2 FQNEAQ (reference sequence). The CDR3 contains 17 residues.

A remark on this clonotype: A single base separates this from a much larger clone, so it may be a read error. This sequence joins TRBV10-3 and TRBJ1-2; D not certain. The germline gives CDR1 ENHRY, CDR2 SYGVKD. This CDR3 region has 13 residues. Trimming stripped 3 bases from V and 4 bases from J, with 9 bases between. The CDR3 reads CAISEEGPYGYTF. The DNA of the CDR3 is TGTGCCATCAGTGAAGAGGGCCCCTATGGCTACACCTTC.

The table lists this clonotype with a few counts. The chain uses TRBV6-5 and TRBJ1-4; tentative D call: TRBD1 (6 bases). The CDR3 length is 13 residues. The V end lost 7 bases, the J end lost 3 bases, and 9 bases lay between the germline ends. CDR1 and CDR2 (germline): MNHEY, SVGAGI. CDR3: CASTRGSNEKLFF. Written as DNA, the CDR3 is TGTGCCAGCACCAGGGGCTCTAATGAAAAACTGTTTTTT.

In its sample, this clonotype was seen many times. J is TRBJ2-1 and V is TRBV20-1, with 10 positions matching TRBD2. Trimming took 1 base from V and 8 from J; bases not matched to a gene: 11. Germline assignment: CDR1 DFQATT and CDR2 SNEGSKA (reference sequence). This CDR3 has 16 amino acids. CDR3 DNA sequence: TGCAGTGCTAGAGGGTCCGAGCGGGGGGGCATCGATGAGCAGTTCTTC. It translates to CSARGSERGGIDEQFF.

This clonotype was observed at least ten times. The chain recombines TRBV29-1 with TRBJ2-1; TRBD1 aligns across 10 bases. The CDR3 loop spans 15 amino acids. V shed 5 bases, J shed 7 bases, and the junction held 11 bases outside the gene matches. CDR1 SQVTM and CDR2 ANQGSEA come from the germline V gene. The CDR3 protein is CSVLGGDRGENEQFF. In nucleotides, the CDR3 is TGCAGCGTTTTGGGGGGGGACAGGGGCGAAAATGAGCAGTTCTTC.

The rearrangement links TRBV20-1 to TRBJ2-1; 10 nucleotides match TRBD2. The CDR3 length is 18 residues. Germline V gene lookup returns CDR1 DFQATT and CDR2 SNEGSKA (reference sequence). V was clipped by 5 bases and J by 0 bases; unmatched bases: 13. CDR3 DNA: TGCAGTGCTTTAACTAGCGGGAAGGCCGGAAGCTCCTACAATGAGCAGTTCTTC. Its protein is CSALTSGKAGSSYNEQFF.

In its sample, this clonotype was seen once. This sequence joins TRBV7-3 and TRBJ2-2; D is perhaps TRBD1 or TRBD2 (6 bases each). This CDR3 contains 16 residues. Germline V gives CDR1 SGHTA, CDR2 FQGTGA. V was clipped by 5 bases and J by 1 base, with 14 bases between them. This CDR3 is CASSRRGGQNTGELFF. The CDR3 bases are TGTGCCAGCAGCCGCAGAGGGGGGCAGAACACCGGGGAGCTGTTTTTT.

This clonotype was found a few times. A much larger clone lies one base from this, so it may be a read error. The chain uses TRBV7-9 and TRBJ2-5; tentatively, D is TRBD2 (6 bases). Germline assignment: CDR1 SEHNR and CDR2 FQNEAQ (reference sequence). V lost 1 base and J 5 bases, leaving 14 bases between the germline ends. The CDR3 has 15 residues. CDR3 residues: CASSLEGGDSETQYF. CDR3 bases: TGTGCCAGCAGCTTAGAGGGCGGGGATAGCGAGACCCAGTACTTC. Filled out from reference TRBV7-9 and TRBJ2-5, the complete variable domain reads DTGVSQNPRHKITKRGQNVTFRCDPISEHNRLYWYRQTLGQGPEFLTYFQNEAQLEKSRLLSDRFSAERPKGSFSTLEIQRTEQGDSAMYLCASSLEGGDSETQYFGPGTRLLVL.

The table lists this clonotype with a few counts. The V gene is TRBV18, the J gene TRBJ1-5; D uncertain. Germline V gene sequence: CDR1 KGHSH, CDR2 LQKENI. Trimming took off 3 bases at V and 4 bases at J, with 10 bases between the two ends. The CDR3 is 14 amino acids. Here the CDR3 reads CASSPKRQNQPQHF. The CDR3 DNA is TGTGCCAGCTCACCGAAGAGGCAGAATCAGCCCCAGCATTTT.

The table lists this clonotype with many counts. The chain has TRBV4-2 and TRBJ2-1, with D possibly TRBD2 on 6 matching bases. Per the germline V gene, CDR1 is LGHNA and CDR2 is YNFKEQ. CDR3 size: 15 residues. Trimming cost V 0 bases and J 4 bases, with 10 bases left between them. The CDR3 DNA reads TGTGCCAGCAGCCAAGATTATGGAGGGTACAATGAGCAGTTCTTC. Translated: CASSQDYGGYNEQFF.

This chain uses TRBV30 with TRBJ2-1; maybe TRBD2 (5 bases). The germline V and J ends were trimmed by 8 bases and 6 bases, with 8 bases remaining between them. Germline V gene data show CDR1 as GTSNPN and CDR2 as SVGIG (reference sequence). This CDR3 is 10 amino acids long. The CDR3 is CARGGNEQFF. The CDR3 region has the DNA TGTGCCCGGGGTGGCAATGAGCAGTTCTTC. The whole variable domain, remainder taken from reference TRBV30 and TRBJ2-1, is SQTIHQWPATLVQPVGSPLSLECTVEGTSNPNLYWYRQAAGRGLQLLFYSVGIGQISSEVPQNLSASRPQDRQFILSSKKLLLSDSGFYLCARGGNEQFFGPGTRLTVL.

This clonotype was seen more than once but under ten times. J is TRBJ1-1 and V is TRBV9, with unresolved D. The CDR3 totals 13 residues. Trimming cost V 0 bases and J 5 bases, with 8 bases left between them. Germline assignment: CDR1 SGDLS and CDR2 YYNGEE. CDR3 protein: CASSVEARTEAFF. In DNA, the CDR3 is TGTGCCAGCAGCGTAGAGGCCAGGACTGAAGCTTTCTTT.

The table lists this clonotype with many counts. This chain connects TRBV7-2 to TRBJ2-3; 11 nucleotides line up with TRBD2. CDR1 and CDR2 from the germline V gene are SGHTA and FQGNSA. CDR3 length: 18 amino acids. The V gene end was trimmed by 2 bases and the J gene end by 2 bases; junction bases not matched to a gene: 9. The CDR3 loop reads CASSLLLAGAFSTDTQYF. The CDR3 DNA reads TGTGCCAGCAGCTTATTACTAGCGGGGGCTTTCTCCACAGATACGCAGTATTTT.

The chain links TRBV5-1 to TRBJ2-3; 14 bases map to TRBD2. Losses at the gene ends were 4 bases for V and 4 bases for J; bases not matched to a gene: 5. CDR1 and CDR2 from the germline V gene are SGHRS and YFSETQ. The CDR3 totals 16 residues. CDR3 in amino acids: CASSQGLAGEADTQYF. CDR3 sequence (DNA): TGCGCCAGCAGCCAGGGACTAGCGGGGGAAGCAGATACGCAGTATTTT.

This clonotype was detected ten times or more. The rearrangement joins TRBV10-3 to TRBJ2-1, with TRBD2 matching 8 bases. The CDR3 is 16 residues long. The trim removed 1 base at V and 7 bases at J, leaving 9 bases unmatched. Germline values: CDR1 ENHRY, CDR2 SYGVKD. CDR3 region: CAISEFRSGGGNEQFF. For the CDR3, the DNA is TGTGCCATCAGTGAGTTTCGCTCGGGGGGGGGTAATGAGCAGTTCTTC.

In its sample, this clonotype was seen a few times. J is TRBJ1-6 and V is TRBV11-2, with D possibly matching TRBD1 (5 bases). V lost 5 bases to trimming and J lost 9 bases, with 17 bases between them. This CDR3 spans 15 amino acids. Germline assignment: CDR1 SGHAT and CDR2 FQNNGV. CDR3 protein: CASSRGGGTGSPLHF. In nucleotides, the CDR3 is TGTGCCAGCAGCCGGGGCGGGGGTACTGGTTCACCCCTCCACTTT.

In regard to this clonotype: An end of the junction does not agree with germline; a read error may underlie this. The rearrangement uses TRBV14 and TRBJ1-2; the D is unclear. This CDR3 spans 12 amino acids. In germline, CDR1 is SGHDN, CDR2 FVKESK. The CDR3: CTSSQELKGYTF. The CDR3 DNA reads TGTACCAGCAGCCAAGAACTTAAGGGCTACACCTTC.

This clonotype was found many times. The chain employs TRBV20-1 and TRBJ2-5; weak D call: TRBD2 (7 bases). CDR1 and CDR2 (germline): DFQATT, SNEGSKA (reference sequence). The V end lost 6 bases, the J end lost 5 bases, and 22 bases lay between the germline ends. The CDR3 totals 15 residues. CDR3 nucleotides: TGCAGTGCCCCGACCATGGGGGGGGGCGTGGAGACCCAGTACTTC. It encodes CSAPTMGGGVETQYF.

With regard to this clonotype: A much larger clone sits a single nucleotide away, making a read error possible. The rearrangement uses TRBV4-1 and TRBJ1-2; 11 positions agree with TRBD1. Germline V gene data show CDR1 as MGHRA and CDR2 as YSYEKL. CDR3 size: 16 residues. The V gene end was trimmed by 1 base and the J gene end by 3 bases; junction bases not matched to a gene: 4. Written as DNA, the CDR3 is TGCGCCAGCAGCCAAGTTAGGACAGGGGGCGACTATGGCTACACCTTC. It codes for CASSQVRTGGDYGYTF.